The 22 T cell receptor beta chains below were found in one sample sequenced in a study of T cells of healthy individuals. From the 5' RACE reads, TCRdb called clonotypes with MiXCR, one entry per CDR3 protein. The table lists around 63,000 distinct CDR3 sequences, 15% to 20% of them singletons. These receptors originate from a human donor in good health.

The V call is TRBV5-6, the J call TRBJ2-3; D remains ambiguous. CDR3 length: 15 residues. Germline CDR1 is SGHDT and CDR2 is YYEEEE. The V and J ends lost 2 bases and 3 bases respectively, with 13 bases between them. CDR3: CASSFIALGTDTQYF. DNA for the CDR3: TGTGCCAGCAGCTTTATAGCCCTCGGTACAGATACGCAGTATTTT.

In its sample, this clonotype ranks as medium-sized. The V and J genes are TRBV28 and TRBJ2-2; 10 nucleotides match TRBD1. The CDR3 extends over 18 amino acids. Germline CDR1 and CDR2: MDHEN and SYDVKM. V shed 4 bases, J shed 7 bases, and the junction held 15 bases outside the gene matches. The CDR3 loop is CASSSLPSTGGADGELFF. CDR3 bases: TGTGCCAGCAGTTCCCTTCCATCGACAGGGGGCGCCGACGGGGAGCTGTTTTTT.

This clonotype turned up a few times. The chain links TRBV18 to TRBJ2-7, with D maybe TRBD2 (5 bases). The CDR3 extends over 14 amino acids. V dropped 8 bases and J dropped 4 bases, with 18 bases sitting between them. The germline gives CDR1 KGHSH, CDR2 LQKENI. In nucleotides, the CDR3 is TGTGCCAGCAACTTTGAGGGAGCTGGTTACGAGCAGTACTTC. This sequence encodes CASNFEGAGYEQYF.

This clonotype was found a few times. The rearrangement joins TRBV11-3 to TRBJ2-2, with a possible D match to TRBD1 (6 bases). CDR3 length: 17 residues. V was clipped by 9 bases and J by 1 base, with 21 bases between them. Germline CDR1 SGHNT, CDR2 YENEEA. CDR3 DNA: TGTGCCAGACCCCTAGGGCGCGGACAGTGGAACACCGGGGAGCTGTTTTTT. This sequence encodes CARPLGRGQWNTGELFF.

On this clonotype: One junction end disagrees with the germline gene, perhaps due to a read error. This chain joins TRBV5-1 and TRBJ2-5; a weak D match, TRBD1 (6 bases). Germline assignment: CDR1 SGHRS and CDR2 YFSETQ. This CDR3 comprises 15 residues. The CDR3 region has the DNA TGCGCCAGCAGCTCGGACAGAACTGTCCAAGAGACCAAGTACTTC. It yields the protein CASSSDRTVQETKYF.

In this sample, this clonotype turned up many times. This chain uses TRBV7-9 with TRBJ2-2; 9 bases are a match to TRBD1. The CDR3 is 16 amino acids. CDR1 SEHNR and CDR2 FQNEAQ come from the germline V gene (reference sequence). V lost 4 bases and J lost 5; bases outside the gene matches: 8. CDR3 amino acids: CASSSTGTGLTGELFF. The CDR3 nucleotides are TGTGCCAGCAGCTCAACCGGGACAGGGTTAACCGGGGAGCTGTTTTTT.

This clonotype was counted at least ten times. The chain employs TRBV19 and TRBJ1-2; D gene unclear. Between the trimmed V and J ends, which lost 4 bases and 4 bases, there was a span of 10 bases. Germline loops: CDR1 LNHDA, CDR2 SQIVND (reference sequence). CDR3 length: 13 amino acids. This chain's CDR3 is CASSTSVLYGYTF. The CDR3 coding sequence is TGTGCCAGTAGTACCTCGGTCCTCTATGGCTACACCTTC.

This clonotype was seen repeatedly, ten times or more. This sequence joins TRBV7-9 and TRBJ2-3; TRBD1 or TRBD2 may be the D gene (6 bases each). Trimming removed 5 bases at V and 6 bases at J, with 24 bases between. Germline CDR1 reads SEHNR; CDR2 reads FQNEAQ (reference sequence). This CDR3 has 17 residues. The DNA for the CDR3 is TGTGCCAGCAGCCCCCCGTTACGGTTAAGGGGGGCGGATACGCAGTATTTT. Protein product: CASSPPLRLRGADTQYF.

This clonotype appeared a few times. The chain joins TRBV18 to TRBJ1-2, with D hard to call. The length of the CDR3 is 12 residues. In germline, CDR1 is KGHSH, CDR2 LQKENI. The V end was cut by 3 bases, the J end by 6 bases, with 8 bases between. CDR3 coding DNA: TGTGCCAGCTCACCTGCTGGGAATGGCTACACCTTC. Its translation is CASSPAGNGYTF.

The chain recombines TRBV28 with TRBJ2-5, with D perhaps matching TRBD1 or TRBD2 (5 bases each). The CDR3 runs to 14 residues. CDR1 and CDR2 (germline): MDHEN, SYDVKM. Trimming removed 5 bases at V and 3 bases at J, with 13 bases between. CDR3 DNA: TGTGCCAGCAGTGTCGGGACGGTAAAAGAGACCCAGTACTTC. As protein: CASSVGTVKETQYF. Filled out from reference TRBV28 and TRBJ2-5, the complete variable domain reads DVKVTQSSRYLVKRTGEKVFLECVQDMDHENMFWYRQDPGLGLRLIYFSYDVKMKEKGDIPEGYSVSREKKERFSLILESASTNQTSMYLCASSVGTVKETQYFGPGTRLLVL.

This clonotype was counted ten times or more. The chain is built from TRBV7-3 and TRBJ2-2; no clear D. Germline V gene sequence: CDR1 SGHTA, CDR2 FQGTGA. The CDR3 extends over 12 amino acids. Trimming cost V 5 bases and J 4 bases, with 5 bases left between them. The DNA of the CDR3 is TGTGCCAGCAGCGGCTTCACCGGGGAGCTGTTTTTT. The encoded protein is CASSGFTGELFF.

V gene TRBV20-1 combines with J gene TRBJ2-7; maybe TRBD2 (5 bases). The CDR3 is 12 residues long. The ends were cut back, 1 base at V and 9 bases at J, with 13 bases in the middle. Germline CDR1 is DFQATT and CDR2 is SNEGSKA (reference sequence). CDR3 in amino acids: CSARAAGEGQYF. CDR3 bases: TGCAGTGCTAGAGCCGCGGGCGAAGGGCAGTACTTC.

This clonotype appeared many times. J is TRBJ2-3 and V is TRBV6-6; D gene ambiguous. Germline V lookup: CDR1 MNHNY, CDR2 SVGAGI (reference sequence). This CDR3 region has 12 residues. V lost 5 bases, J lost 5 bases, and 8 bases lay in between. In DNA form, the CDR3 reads TGTGCCAGCAGTCCGATAGGAGATACGCAGTATTTT. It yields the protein CASSPIGDTQYF.

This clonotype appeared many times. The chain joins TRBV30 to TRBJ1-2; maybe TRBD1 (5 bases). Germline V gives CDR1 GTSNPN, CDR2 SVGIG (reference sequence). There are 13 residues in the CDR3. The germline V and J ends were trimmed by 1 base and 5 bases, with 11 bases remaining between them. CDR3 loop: CAWSETGEYGYTF. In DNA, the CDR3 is TGTGCCTGGAGTGAAACAGGAGAATATGGCTACACCTTC.

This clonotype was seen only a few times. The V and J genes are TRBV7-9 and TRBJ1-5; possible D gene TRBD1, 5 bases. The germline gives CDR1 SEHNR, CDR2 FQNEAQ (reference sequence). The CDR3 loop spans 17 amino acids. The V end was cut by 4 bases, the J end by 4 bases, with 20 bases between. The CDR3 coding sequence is TGTGCCAGCAGCTCCGTCGGGGGAACGTCTGGGAATCAGCCCCAGCATTTT. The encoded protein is CASSSVGGTSGNQPQHF.

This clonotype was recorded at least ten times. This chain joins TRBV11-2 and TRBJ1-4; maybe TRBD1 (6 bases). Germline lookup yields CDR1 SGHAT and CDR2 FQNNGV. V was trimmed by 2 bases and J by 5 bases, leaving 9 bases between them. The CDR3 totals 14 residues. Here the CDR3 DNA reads TGTGCCAGCAGCTTAAGGGGGAAGAATGAAAAACTGTTTTTT. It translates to CASSLRGKNEKLFF. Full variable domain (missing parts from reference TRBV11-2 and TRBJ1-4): EAGVAQSPRYKIIEKRQSVAFWCNPISGHATLYWYQQILGQGPKLLIQFQNNGVVDDSQLPKDRFSAERLKGVDSTLKIQPAKLEDSAVYLCASSLRGKNEKLFFGSGTQLSVL.

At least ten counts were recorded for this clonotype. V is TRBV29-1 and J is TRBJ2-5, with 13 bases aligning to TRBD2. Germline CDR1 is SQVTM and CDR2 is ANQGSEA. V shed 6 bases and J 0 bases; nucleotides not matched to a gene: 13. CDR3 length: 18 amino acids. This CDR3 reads CSVAGLAGSSLYQETQYF. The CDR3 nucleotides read TGCAGCGTAGCGGGACTAGCGGGGTCTTCCCTTTACCAAGAGACCCAGTACTTC.

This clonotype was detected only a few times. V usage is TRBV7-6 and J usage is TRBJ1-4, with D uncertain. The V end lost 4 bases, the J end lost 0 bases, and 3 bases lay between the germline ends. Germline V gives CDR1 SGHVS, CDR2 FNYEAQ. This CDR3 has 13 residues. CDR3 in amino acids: CASSSSTNEKLFF. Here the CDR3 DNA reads TGTGCCAGCAGCTCCTCAACTAATGAAAAACTGTTTTTT.

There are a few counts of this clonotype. CDR3 DNA: TGTGCCATCAGTGATCCCGGGACAGGGTACACAGATACGCAGTATTTT. Protein sequence: CAISDPGTGYTDTQYF. The chain couples TRBV10-3 to TRBJ2-3; 9 bases are shared with TRBD1. V shed 3 bases and J 2 bases; nucleotides not matched to a gene: 6. CDR1 and CDR2 from the germline V gene are ENHRY and SYGVKD. The CDR3 has 16 residues.

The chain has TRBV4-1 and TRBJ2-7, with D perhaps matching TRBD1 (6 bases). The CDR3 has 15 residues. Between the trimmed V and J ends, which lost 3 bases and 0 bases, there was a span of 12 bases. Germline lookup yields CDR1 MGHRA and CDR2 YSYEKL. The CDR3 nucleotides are TGCGCCAGCAGCCAGACGACAGGACGCTCCTACGAGCAGTACTTC. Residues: CASSQTTGRSYEQYF.

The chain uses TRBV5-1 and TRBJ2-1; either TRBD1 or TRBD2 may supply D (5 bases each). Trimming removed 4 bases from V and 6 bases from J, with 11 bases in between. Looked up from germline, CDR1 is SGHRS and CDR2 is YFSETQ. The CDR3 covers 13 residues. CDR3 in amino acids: CASSRDPLNEQFF. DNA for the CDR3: TGCGCCAGCAGCAGGGACCCCCTCAATGAGCAGTTCTTC. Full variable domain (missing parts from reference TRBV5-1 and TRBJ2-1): KAGVTQTPRYLIKTRGQQVTLSCSPISGHRSVSWYQQTPGQGLQFLFEYFSETQRNKGNFPGRFSGRQFSNSRSEMNVSTLELGDSALYLCASSRDPLNEQFFGPGTRLTVL.

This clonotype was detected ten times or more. The CDR3 DNA is TGTGCCAGCAGCTTAACCCCCGGGCAGGGGCGTCTCGGAGGCTACACCTTC. Translated: CASSLTPGQGRLGGYTF. This chain uses TRBV7-3 with TRBJ1-2; a possible D gene is TRBD1 (6 bases). CDR1 SGHTA and CDR2 FQGTGA come from the germline V gene. V dropped 0 bases and J dropped 8 bases, with 22 bases sitting between them. The length of the CDR3 is 17 residues.